These T cell receptor beta chains were read from a single sample in a study of Ad26.COV2.S vaccination and SARS-CoV-2 variants. Profiling relied on immunoSEQ multiplex PCR, and the TCRdb table lists in-frame clones only, not all of them. This sample yields about 400,000 clones, of which 83% are seen a single time; nearly 7.5% belongs to the top ten. The sample here was peripheral blood, taken in a trial of Ad26.COV2.S vaccine versus placebo. The receptors here all came from a person aged 18 to 59 who received the Ad26.COV2.S COVID-19 vaccine or a placebo. The CDR3 runs from the conserved cysteine through the conserved F or W. A D gene is named only where the DNA matches it firmly. Size values are once, few and many counts, or a class for expanded clones, and some rows have none.

>TRBJ1-4|TRBV10-3|TRBD1|NA
TGTGCCACGGGGACAGGGGCTAATGAAAAACTGTTTTTT
CATGTGANEKLFF
>TRBJ2-3|TRBV7-9|TRBD2|NA
TGTGCCAGCAGCTTAACCAGCGGGATATATGATACGCAGTATTTT
CASSLTSGIYDTQYF
>TRBJ2-7|TRBV4-1|NA|NA
TGCGCCAGCAGCCAAGATCCGGCGGCAGGGGCTACCTACGAGCAGTACTTC
CASSQDPAAGATYEQYF
>TRBJ2-1|TRBV5-1|TRBD1|NA
TGCGCCAGCAGCTTAGCGGGACAGGGGTACGGTGAGCAGTTCTTC
CASSLAGQGYGEQFF
>TRBJ1-1|TRBV20-1|NA|many
TGCAGTGCTAGTGGGCGGACCATGAACACTGAAGCTTTCTTT
CSASGRTMNTEAFF
>TRBJ1-1|TRBV12-3/TRBV12-4|NA|NA
TGTGCCAGCAGTTTCGCCAGCGTCACTGAAGCTTTCTTT
CASSFASVTEAFF
>TRBJ2-5|TRBV7-7|NA|NA
TGTGCCAGCAGCTTAGGTGCAGGCGGCCCTGAGACCCAGTACTTC
CASSLGAGGPETQYF
>TRBJ2-5|TRBV7-9|NA|NA
TGTGCCAGCAGCGGAGGGGCACTGGAGACCCAGTACTTC
CASSGGALETQYF
>TRBJ1-1|TRBV5-1|NA|NA
TGCGCCAGCAGCTTGGGGGGGGCGCAGGGCACTGAAGCTTTCTTT
CASSLGGAQGTEAFF
>TRBJ2-7|TRBV6-6|NA|NA
TGTGCCAGCAGTTACCGGGGGGCGCTCATCTACGAGCAGTACTTC
CASSYRGALIYEQYF
>TRBJ2-7|TRBV7-9|TRBD1|NA
TGTGCCAGCAGCTTAGTTCCCCCACGGACAGGTGGGAGCTACGAGCAGTACTTC
CASSLVPPRTGGSYEQYF
>TRBJ1-6|TRBV27|NA|NA
TGTGCCAGCAGTTATTACTGGGATACCCCCTATAATTCACCCCTCCACTTT
CASSYYWDTPYNSPLHF
>TRBJ1-5|TRBV21-1|NA|NA
TGTGCCAGCAGCAAAGACTGGAATCAGCCCCAGCATTTT
CASSKDWNQPQHF
>TRBJ1-1|TRBV19|NA|NA
TGTGCCAGCCCGGGACTTCGCGCTGAAGCTTTCTTT
CASPGLRAEAFF
>TRBJ1-1|TRBV7-6|NA|NA
TGTGCCAGCAGCACGACAGTGAACACTGAAGCTTTCTTT
CASSTTVNTEAFF